This TCR beta chain was profiled in a study of shared clonotypes between healthy human individuals. Background on the study: For every donor, three CD4 naive, three CD4 memory, two CD8 naive and one CD8 memory plates were used.

Researchers divided each subset's genomic DNA evenly across several immunoSEQ plates. On sorted subsets, replicate PCRs used 150 to 250 ng DNA, or around 30,000 T cell genomes. Data came from immunoSEQ multiplex PCR; TCRdb stores just in-frame clones and leaves some out. The table records about 960,000 clones, around three quarters of them present only once. The V gene's germline CDR1 is SGHVS and CDR2 FNYEAQ. This CDR3 comprises 13 residues. The V end was cut by 4 bases, the J end by 2 bases, with 7 bases between. Donors, without exception, were Caucasian adults residing in Nashville, Tennessee. This clonotype originated in a man aged 18 to 30 in good health. The chain employs TRBV7-6 and TRBJ2-3, with D unclear. The sequenced sample was memory CD4+ T cells sorted from blood. Subset described: CD45RA-negative fraction. CDR3 sequence: CASSSRDTDTQYF. For the CDR3, the DNA is TGTGCCAGCAGCTCACGTGACACAGATACGCAGTATTTT.